This passage covers 3 T cell receptor beta chains from one sample sequenced in a study of molecular identifiers for immune sequencing clone quantification. TCRdb used MiXCR to reprocess the PCR reads, holding one entry per CDR3 protein. Of 550,000 to 750,000 distinct CDR3 sequences listed, about 20% are singletons. What was sequenced was naive CD8+ T cells from blood, with Jurkat cell RNA spiked in. Subset specified: FACS-sorted CD8+CD4-CCR7+CD45RA+ naive T cells. The source is a human donor in good health. Some libraries in this study had Jurkat cell RNA spiked in.

This clonotype was counted at least ten times. CDR3 protein: CASSIFGGGSEQYF. The CDR3 region has the DNA TGTGCCAGTAGTATATTCGGGGGCGGCAGTGAGCAGTACTTC. The chain combines TRBV19 with TRBJ2-7, with D perhaps TRBD1 or TRBD2 (6 bases each). The CDR3 contains 14 residues. The ends were cut back, 2 bases at V and 7 bases at J, with 15 bases in the middle. Germline values: CDR1 LNHDA, CDR2 SQIVND (reference sequence). Variable domain in full (rest from reference TRBV19 and TRBJ2-7): DGGITQSPKYLFRKEGQNVTLSCEQNLNHDAMYWYRQDPGQGLRLIYYSQIVNDFQKGDIAEGYSVSREKKESFPLTVTSAQKNPTAFYLCASSIFGGGSEQYFGPGTRLTVT.

Regarding this clonotype: Possible read error: a much larger clone is one base away. V usage is TRBV4-1 and J usage is TRBJ2-7; 7 bases map to TRBD2. This CDR3 is built from 13 residues. Germline-derived CDR1 and CDR2 are MGHRA and YSYEKL. CDR3 residues: CTSSQSGDYEQYF. The CDR3 bases are TGCACCAGCAGCCAGAGCGGGGACTACGAGCAGTACTTC.

As regards this clonotype: Since a much larger clone is just one base distant, this may be a read error. J is TRBJ1-1 and V is TRBV5-1, with D uncertain. The CDR3 extends over 15 amino acids. V lost 4 bases and J 3 bases, leaving 16 bases between the germline ends. The germline gives CDR1 SGHRS, CDR2 YFSETQ. DNA of the CDR3: TGCGCCAGCAGCCTCCCATGTTCCGGAGACACTGAAGCTTTCTTT. Translation gives CASSLPCSGDTEAFF.